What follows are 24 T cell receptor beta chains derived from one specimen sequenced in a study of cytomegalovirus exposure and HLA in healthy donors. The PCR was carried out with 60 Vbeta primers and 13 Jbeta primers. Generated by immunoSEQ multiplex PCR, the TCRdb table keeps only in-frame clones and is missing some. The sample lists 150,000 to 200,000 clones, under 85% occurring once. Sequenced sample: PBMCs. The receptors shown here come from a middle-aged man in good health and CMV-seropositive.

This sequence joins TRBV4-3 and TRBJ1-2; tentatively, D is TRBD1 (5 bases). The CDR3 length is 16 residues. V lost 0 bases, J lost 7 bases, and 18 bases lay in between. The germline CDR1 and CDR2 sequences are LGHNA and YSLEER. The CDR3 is CASSQDPLTVQGGYTF. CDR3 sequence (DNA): TGCGCCAGCAGCCAAGATCCGCTTACGGTCCAGGGTGGCTACACCTTC.

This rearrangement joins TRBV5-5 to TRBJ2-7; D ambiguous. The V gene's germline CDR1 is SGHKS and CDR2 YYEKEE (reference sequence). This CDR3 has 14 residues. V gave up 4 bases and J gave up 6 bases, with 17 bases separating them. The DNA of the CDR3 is TGTGCCAGCAGCCGTAGTTCAGGTCCCGCCGAGCAGTACTTC. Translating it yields CASSRSSGPAEQYF.

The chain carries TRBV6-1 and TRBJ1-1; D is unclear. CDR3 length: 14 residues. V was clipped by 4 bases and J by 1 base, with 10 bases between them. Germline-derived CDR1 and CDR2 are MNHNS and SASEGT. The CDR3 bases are TGTGCCAGCAGTGGGTGGCATGAGAACACTGAAGCTTTCTTT. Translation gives CASSGWHENTEAFF.

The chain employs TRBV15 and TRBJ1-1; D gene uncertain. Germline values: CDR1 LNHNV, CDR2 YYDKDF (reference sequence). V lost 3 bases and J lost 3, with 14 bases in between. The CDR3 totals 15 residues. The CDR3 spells CATSSSGFGHTEAFF. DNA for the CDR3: TGTGCCACCAGCAGTTCGGGGTTTGGGCACACTGAAGCTTTCTTT.

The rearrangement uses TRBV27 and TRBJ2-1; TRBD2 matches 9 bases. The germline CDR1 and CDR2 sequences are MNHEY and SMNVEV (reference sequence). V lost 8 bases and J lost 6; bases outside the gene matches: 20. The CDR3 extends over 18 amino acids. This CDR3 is CASRAKISGSLKFNEQFF. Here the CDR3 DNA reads TGTGCCAGCCGAGCGAAAATTAGCGGGAGCTTAAAGTTCAATGAGCAGTTCTTC.

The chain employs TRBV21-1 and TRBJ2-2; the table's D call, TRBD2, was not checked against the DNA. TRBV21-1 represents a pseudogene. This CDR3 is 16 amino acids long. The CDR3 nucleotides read TGTGCCAGCATAAGGGCGGGAGGGCCCCACACCGGGGAGCTGTTTTTT. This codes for CASIRAGGPHTGELFF.

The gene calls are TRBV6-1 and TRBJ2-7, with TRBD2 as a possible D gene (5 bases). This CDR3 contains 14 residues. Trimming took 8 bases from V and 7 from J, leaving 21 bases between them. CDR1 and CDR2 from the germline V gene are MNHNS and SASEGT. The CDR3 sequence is CASEIQSPTGEQYF. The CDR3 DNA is TGTGCCAGCGAGATACAGAGTCCTACGGGGGAGCAGTACTTC.

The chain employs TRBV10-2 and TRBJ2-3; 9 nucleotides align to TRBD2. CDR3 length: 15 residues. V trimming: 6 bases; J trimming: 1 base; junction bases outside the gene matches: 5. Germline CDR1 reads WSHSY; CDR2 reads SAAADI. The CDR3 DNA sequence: TGCGCCAGCAGAAAGGGACTAGCCGGCACAGATACGCAGTATTTT. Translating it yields CASRKGLAGTDTQYF.

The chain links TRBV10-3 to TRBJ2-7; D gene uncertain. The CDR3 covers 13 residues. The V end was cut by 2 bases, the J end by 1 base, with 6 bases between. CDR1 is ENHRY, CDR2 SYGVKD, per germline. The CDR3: CAISEAVSYEQYF. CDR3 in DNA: TGTGCCATCAGTGAGGCAGTTTCCTACGAGCAGTACTTC.

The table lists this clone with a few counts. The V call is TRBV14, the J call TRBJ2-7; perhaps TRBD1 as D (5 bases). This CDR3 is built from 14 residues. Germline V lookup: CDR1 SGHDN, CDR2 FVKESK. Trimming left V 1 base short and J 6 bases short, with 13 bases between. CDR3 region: CASSQAGFEVEQYF. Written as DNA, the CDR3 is TGTGCCAGCAGCCAAGCAGGGTTCGAGGTCGAGCAGTACTTC.

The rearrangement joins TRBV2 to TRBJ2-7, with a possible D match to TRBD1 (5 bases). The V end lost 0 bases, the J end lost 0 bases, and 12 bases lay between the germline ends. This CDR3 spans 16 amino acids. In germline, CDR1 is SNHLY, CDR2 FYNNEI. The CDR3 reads CASSEAGAVSSYEQYF. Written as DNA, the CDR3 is TGTGCCAGCAGTGAAGCAGGGGCGGTAAGCTCCTACGAGCAGTACTTC.

The DNA for the CDR3 is TGTGCCAGCAGCCGCGACAGGGGATCGCACGAGCAGTACTTC. This codes for CASSRDRGSHEQYF. This chain uses TRBV11-1 with TRBJ2-7, with 8 bases lining up with TRBD1. The germline V gene encodes CDR1 SGHAT and CDR2 FQDESV (reference sequence). The CDR3 spans 14 residues. J lost 5 bases, V lost 5 bases, and 8 bases had no gene match.

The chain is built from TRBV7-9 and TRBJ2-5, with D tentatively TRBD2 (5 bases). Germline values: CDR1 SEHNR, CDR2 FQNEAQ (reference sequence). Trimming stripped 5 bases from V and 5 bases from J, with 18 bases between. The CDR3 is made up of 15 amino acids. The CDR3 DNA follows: TGTGCCAGCAGCCCTCCGCTAGCTACCCCGGAGACCCAGTACTTC. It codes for CASSPPLATPETQYF.

DNA for the CDR3: TGTGCCAGCACCGTAGACCGACAGGTTAATGAAAAACTGTTTTTT. Its protein product is CASTVDRQVNEKLFF. The chain links TRBV2 to TRBJ1-4, with a tentative D call TRBD1 (6 bases). The CDR3 runs to 15 residues. In germline, CDR1 is SNHLY, CDR2 FYNNEI. Trimming cost V 7 bases and J 4 bases, with 16 bases left between them.

The CDR3 region is CASSQSAGRGGPYEQYF. CDR3 sequence (DNA): TGCGCCAGCAGTCAATCGGCCGGGCGGGGGGGCCCCTACGAGCAGTACTTC. This chain joins TRBV23-1 and TRBJ2-7; 9 positions match TRBD2. TRBV23-1 is known as an ORF, though its function is uncertain. With 0 bases clipped from V and 2 bases from J, the junction kept 8 bases outside the gene matches. The CDR3 is made up of 17 amino acids.

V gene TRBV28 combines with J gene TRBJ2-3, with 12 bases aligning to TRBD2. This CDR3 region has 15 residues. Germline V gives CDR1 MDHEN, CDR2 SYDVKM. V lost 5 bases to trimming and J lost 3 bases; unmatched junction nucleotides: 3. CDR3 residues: CASSPGLAGTDTQYF. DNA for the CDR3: TGTGCCAGCAGTCCGGGACTAGCGGGTACAGATACGCAGTATTTT. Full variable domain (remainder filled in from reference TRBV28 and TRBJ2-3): DVKVTQSSRYLVKRTGEKVFLECVQDMDHENMFWYRQDPGLGLRLIYFSYDVKMKEKGDIPEGYSVSREKKERFSLILESASTNQTSMYLCASSPGLAGTDTQYFGPGTRLTVL.

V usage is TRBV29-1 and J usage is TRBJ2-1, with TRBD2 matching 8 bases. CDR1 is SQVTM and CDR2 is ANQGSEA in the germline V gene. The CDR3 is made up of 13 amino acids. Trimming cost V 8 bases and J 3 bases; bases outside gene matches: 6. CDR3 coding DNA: TGCAGCCACGGGGGGGGTTTCTACAATGAGCAGTTCTTC. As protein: CSHGGGFYNEQFF.

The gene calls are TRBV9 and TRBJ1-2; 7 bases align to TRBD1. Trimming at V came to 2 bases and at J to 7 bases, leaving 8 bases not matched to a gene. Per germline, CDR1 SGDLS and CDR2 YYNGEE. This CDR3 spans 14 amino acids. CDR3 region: CASSVEGGSGGYTF. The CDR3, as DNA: TGTGCCAGCAGCGTGGAAGGGGGCTCTGGTGGCTACACCTTC.

The CDR3: CATLGGTSYEQYF. As DNA, the CDR3 is TGTGCCACCCTTGGGGGGACCTCCTACGAGCAGTACTTC. The V gene is TRBV28, the J gene TRBJ2-7; tentative D call: TRBD2 (6 bases). The CDR3 is made up of 13 amino acids. V was shortened by 10 bases and J by 0 bases, with 13 bases between the two germline ends. Germline CDR1 MDHEN, CDR2 SYDVKM.

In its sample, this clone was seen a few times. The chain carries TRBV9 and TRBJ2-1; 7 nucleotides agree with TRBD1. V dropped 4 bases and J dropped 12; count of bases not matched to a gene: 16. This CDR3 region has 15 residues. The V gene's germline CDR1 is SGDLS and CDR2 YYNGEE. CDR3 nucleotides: TGTGCCAGCAGCCCAGACTCGGGACAGTCTACCGGGCAGTTCTTC. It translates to CASSPDSGQSTGQFF.

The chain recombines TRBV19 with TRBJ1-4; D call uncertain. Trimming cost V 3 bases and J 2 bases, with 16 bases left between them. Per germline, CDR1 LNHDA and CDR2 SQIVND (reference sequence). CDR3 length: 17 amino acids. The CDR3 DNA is TGTGCCAGTAGTATCTCGACGGCAAGGAGGACTAATGAAAAACTGTTTTTT. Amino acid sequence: CASSISTARRTNEKLFF.

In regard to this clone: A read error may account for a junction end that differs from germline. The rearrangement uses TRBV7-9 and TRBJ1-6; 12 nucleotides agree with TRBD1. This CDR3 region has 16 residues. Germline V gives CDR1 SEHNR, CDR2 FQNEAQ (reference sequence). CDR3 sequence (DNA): TGTTCCAGCAGCTTAGGGACAGGGGGCGATAATTCACCCCTCCACTTT. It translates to CSSSLGTGGDNSPLHF.

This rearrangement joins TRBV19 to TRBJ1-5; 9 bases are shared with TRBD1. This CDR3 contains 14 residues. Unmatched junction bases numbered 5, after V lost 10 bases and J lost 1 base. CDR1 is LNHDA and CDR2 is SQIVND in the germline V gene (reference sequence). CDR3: CAISDRGSNQPQHF. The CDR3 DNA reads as TGTGCCATCTCGGACAGGGGAAGCAATCAGCCCCAGCATTTT. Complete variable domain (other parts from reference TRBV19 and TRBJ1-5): DGGITQSPKYLFRKEGQNVTLSCEQNLNHDAMYWYRQDPGQGLRLIYYSQIVNDFQKGDIAEGYSVSREKKESFPLTVTSAQKNPTAFYLCAISDRGSNQPQHFGDGTRLSIL.

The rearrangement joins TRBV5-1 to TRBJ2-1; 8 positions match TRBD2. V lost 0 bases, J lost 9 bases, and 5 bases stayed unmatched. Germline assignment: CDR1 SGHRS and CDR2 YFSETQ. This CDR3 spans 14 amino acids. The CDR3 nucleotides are TGCGCCAGCAGCTTGGGGGGGCGGGAGGCTGAGCAGTTCTTC. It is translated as CASSLGGREAEQFF.